This T cell receptor beta chain was captured by sequencing in a study of human T cells and chemical hapten exposure. Separate cDNA molecules received unique molecular identifiers, which the library attached to them. TCRdb called the reads again in MiXCR, with one record for every CDR3 protein. The repertoire consists of about 120,000 distinct CDR3 sequences, with approximately 9% occurring once and the leading ten covering about 1.4%. V was pared by 3 bases and J by 6 bases, with 15 bases between. The CDR3 spans 15 residues. Germline V gene sequence: CDR1 SEHNR, CDR2 FQNEAQ (reference sequence). Unfractionated whole blood yielded the extracted total RNA. Notes on this clonotype: What it binds is not known.

Regarding the study as a whole: High-frequency TCRs, those above 1 in 1000, stayed the same after DPC sensitization.

This receptor was identified in a human donor in good health. Some clones in this sample may be carry-over from other donors' samples. The material sequenced was whole blood. J is TRBJ2-1 and V is TRBV7-9; the D gene is possibly TRBD1 (6 bases). CDR3 bases: TGTGCCAGCAGCTTCAAAGGGGGAGCCCTCAATGAGCAGTTCTTC. This sequence encodes CASSFKGGALNEQFF.